The clone carrying this TCR beta chain appeared once. The sample originates from a study of tumor T cells in aggressive B-cell lymphoma. Assay: immunoSEQ multiplex PCR; the TCRdb copy retains only in-frame clones and omits some. The profile shows 9,300 or so clones, around 85% of them singletons. This CDR3 is 16 amino acids long. The V gene's germline CDR1 is SGHRS and CDR2 YFSETQ. V was clipped by 0 bases and J by 7 bases; unmatched bases: 5. Material: tumor tissue. The receptor's source is an adult with diffuse large B cell lymphoma. This chain links TRBV5-1 with TRBJ1-6, with 9 positions matching TRBD1. The CDR3 here is CASSLDRGRGNSPLHF. Written as DNA, the CDR3 is TGCGCCAGCAGCTTGGACAGGGGGCGCGGGAATTCACCCCTCCACTTT.